Below are 28 T cell receptor beta chains sequenced from a single sample in a study of response to subunit inactivated influenza vaccine listed by TCRdb under 2018. Library method: RT-PCR. Data came from an Illumina HiSeq 2500. The public reads were quality trimmed at Q25 with fastp and then assembled into clones with MiXCR by TCRdb, keeping productive beta chains. Each CDR3 protein gets just one entry, which takes the most common genes and DNA from the rows behind it. Within this sample are under 850,000 distinct CDR3 sequences, with approximately 17% of them counted one time only. Of the sample, roughly a tenth is held by the ten largest clones. The material sequenced was PBMCs from blood, taken approximately 5 days after vaccination. These receptors all stem from a man aged 50 to 59 who received an inactivated influenza vaccine. Donor details come from another sample of the same person, matched by shared clones.

This clonotype was picked up many times. The rearrangement joins TRBV5-1 to TRBJ1-6; D remains unclear. Germline values: CDR1 SGHRS, CDR2 YFSETQ. The CDR3 is made up of 13 amino acids. Trimming took 0 bases from V and 7 from J, leaving 5 bases between them. CDR3 sequence (DNA): TGCGCCAGCAGCTTGGAGGAGAATTCACCCCTCCACTTT. Translation gives CASSLEENSPLHF.

This chain joins TRBV5-1 and TRBJ1-3; D remains unclear. The CDR3 spans 15 residues. Germline assignment: CDR1 SGHRS and CDR2 YFSETQ. V shed 3 bases and J shed 0 bases, with 10 bases lying between them. The CDR3, as DNA: TGCGCCAGCAGCTCGGACGGTAGCTCTGGAAACACCATATATTTT. Its protein is CASSSDGSSGNTIYF.

The chain carries TRBV7-9 and TRBJ2-2, with D uncertain. The ends were cut back, 11 bases at V and 8 bases at J, with 12 bases in the middle. The CDR3 length is 11 residues. Germline V gene lookup returns CDR1 SEHNR and CDR2 FQNEAQ (reference sequence). CDR3 DNA: TGTGCCGCGTGGCTAGAGGGGGAGCTGTTTTTT. Its protein product is CAAWLEGELFF.

V gene TRBV7-2 combines with J gene TRBJ2-3, with unresolved D. The CDR3 contains 13 residues. The germline V and J ends were trimmed by 4 bases and 5 bases, with 10 bases remaining between them. Germline CDR1 reads SGHTA; CDR2 reads FQGNSA. CDR3 nucleotides: TGTGCCAGCAGCTCAATTACCATAGATACGCAGTATTTT. Its translation is CASSSITIDTQYF.

The V call is TRBV5-6, the J call TRBJ1-2; 8 positions agree with TRBD1. Germline V lookup: CDR1 SGHDT, CDR2 YYEEEE. This CDR3 is built from 15 residues. Losses at the gene ends were 5 bases for V and 6 bases for J; bases not matched to a gene: 12. The CDR3 spells CASRQQDREADGYTF. As DNA, the CDR3 is TGTGCCAGCAGACAACAGGACAGGGAAGCGGATGGCTACACCTTC.

About this clonotype: No DNA is shown, since the ends of the CDR3 on it are uncertain; the CDR3 is the one TCRdb lists. V and J are TRBV21-1 and TRBJ2-3. TRBV21-1 is described as a pseudogene. Ends included, the CDR3 has 16 residues. The CDR3: CASSKFVGIGTDTQYF.

The gene calls are TRBV5-1 and TRBJ2-1; TRBD2 aligns across 7 bases. Losses at the gene ends were 9 bases for V and 4 bases for J; bases not matched to a gene: 13. The CDR3 covers 15 residues. Germline V gene lookup returns CDR1 SGHRS and CDR2 YFSETQ. The CDR3 DNA reads TGCGCCAACTTCAAGAGCGGGAAGGTGTACAATGAGCAGTTCTTC. This sequence encodes CANFKSGKVYNEQFF.

The genes are TRBV20-1 and TRBJ1-5; no firm D call. The germline CDR1 and CDR2 sequences are DFQATT and SNEGSKA (reference sequence). With 5 bases removed from V and 0 bases from J, the gap between germline ends came to 8 bases. This CDR3 has 13 amino acids. The CDR3 here is CSALADSNQPQHF. The CDR3 bases are TGCAGTGCTTTAGCTGATAGCAATCAGCCCCAGCATTTT.

The V and J genes are TRBV7-6 and TRBJ2-3; 12 bases are shared with TRBD2. CDR3 length: 17 amino acids. The V and J ends lost 0 bases and 6 bases, in that order; junction bases with no gene match: 7. CDR1 and CDR2 from the germline V gene are SGHVS and FNYEAQ. The CDR3 here is CASSLAPSGRAGDTQYF. The CDR3 DNA sequence: TGTGCCAGCAGCTTAGCGCCTAGCGGGAGGGCCGGGGATACGCAGTATTTT.

This sequence joins TRBV20-1 and TRBJ2-5; 10 bases map to TRBD2. The CDR3 has 15 amino acids. Germline CDR1 is DFQATT and CDR2 is SNEGSKA (reference sequence). Trimming took 5 bases from V and 7 from J; bases not matched to a gene: 13. The CDR3 loop is CSAPGSGGTDPTQYF. DNA of the CDR3: TGCAGTGCTCCTGGTAGCGGGGGGACGGACCCGACCCAGTACTTC.

The chain joins TRBV10-3 to TRBJ1-2; TRBD1 matches at 9 bases. Germline loops: CDR1 ENHRY, CDR2 SYGVKD. J gave up 6 bases and V 4 bases, and 9 bases lay outside the gene matches. This CDR3 has 15 residues. The CDR3 bases are TGTGCCATCAGTGTCCCGGGACAGGGTACAAATGGCTACACCTTC. It is translated as CAISVPGQGTNGYTF.

The genes are TRBV7-3 and TRBJ2-1; D not certain. V shed 6 bases and J shed 5 bases, with 11 bases lying between them. Per the germline V gene, CDR1 is SGHTA and CDR2 is FQGTGA. This CDR3 spans 13 amino acids. The CDR3 spells CASSLYRNNEQFF. The CDR3 DNA reads TGTGCCAGCAGTTTATACAGAAACAATGAGCAGTTCTTC.

V and J are TRBV20-1 and TRBJ2-5; 12 positions agree with TRBD2. With V trimmed by 0 bases and J by 2 bases, 1 base remained unmatched. The CDR3 has 15 residues. CDR1 is DFQATT and CDR2 is SNEGSKA in the germline V gene (reference sequence). The CDR3 DNA follows: TGCAGTGCTAGAGATCTAGCGGGAGGGCAAGAGACCCAGTACTTC. This translates into CSARDLAGGQETQYF.

The genes are TRBV5-1 and TRBJ2-3, with 9 bases matching TRBD2. The ends lost 0 bases at V and 6 bases at J; junction bases unmatched: 11. Germline CDR1 reads SGHRS; CDR2 reads YFSETQ. CDR3 length equals 17 residues. The CDR3 spells CASSLDQGGRARDTQYF. CDR3 sequence (DNA): TGCGCCAGCAGCTTGGATCAAGGCGGGAGGGCCAGGGATACGCAGTATTTT.

The rearrangement uses TRBV28 and TRBJ2-7, with a weak D call TRBD2 (5 bases). This CDR3 spans 15 amino acids. The germline V gene has CDR1 MDHEN and CDR2 SYDVKM. Between the trimmed V and J ends, which lost 6 bases and 6 bases, there was a span of 21 bases. CDR3 DNA: TGTGCCAGCAGAGAAGATCCGGGATCCCCCGCCGAGCAGTACTTC. Protein sequence: CASREDPGSPAEQYF. Using reference TRBV28 and TRBJ2-7 for the parts outside the CDR3, the full variable domain is DVKVTQSSRYLVKRTGEKVFLECVQDMDHENMFWYRQDPGLGLRLIYFSYDVKMKEKGDIPEGYSVSREKKERFSLILESASTNQTSMYLCASREDPGSPAEQYFGPGTRLTVT.

This chain links TRBV7-9 with TRBJ2-3; 8 positions agree with TRBD1. The CDR3 has 16 amino acids. CDR1 and CDR2 from the germline V gene are SEHNR and FQNEAQ (reference sequence). The J segment lost 2 bases and the V segment lost 4 bases, leaving 8 bases of the junction unmatched. The DNA of the CDR3 is TGTGCCAGCAGCTCCGGCAGGGGGCTACACACAGATACGCAGTATTTT. Translated, it gives CASSSGRGLHTDTQYF.

There are a few counts of this clonotype. The chain couples TRBV7-2 to TRBJ2-1; D possibly corresponds to TRBD2 (5 bases). This CDR3 has 16 amino acids. Germline assignment: CDR1 SGHTA and CDR2 FQGNSA. Trimming shortened V by 3 bases and J by 10 bases, and 22 bases separated the two germline ends. CDR3 protein: CASSFRAVKGRGEQFF. CDR3 coding DNA: TGTGCCAGCAGCTTCCGTGCTGTGAAGGGCCGAGGGGAGCAGTTCTTC.

This clonotype appeared a few times. This rearrangement joins TRBV16 to TRBJ2-3; possible D gene TRBD1, 6 bases. CDR3 size: 14 residues. The V end lost 3 bases, the J end lost 1 base, and 8 bases lay between the germline ends. Germline CDR1 reads KGHSY; CDR2 reads FQNENV. The DNA for the CDR3 is TGTGCCAGCAGCCATTCAGGGGGCACAGATACGCAGTATTTT. It is translated as CASSHSGGTDTQYF.

This clonotype was picked up a small number of times. The genes are TRBV25-1 and TRBJ2-3; a possible D gene is TRBD1 (5 bases). The CDR3 extends over 15 amino acids. With 1 base removed from V and 0 bases from J, the gap between germline ends came to 8 bases. Germline V gene data show CDR1 as MGHDK and CDR2 as SYGVNS. CDR3 bases: TGTGCCAGCAGTGAATCTCACAGGAGCACAGATACGCAGTATTTT. Residues: CASSESHRSTDTQYF.

The chain employs TRBV7-2 and TRBJ2-2; possible D gene TRBD1, 6 bases. This CDR3 region has 16 residues. The germline CDR1 and CDR2 sequences are SGHTA and FQGNSA. V was clipped by 2 bases and J by 5 bases, with 15 bases between them. DNA for the CDR3: TGTGCCAGCAGCTTATTGTTTGTGGGGGCTACCGGGGAGCTGTTTTTT. Amino acid sequence: CASSLLFVGATGELFF.

The rearrangement links TRBV4-3 to TRBJ1-1, with 7 bases fitting TRBD1. V lost 4 bases, J lost 4 bases, and 9 bases stayed unmatched. The V gene's germline CDR1 is LGHNA and CDR2 YSLEER. This CDR3 has 15 amino acids. For the CDR3, the DNA is TGCGCCAGCAGCCGAACCCACAGGGGAGGCACTGAAGCTTTCTTT. Amino acid sequence: CASSRTHRGGTEAFF.

The sample holds a few counts of this clonotype. The chain is built from TRBV6-2 or TRBV6-3 and TRBJ2-7; 7 bases are a match to TRBD1. This CDR3 has 16 residues. Germline V gene lookup returns CDR1 MNHEY and CDR2 SVGEGT. The ends lost 1 base at V and 5 bases at J; junction bases unmatched: 11. The CDR3: CASSYFVYRGNHEQYF. CDR3 nucleotides: TGTGCCAGCAGTTACTTCGTATACAGGGGTAACCACGAGCAGTACTTC.

The chain uses TRBV5-5 and TRBJ1-1; 7 bases are shared with TRBD1. Germline V gene lookup returns CDR1 SGHKS and CDR2 YYEKEE (reference sequence). Trimming took 4 bases from V and 5 from J; bases not matched to a gene: 8. The CDR3 is made up of 14 amino acids. The CDR3 reads CASSTSQGRTEAFF. For the CDR3, the DNA is TGTGCCAGCAGCACCTCACAGGGGAGGACTGAAGCTTTCTTT.

This clonotype was counted only a few times. V gene TRBV27 combines with J gene TRBJ1-6, with a tentative D call TRBD1 (6 bases). Germline V lookup: CDR1 MNHEY, CDR2 SMNVEV (reference sequence). The V end was cut by 3 bases, the J end by 7 bases, with 10 bases between. The CDR3 totals 14 residues. Written as DNA, the CDR3 is TGTGCCAGCAGTTTTACAGGGTGGAATTCACCCCTCCACTTT. It encodes CASSFTGWNSPLHF.

The chain joins TRBV18 to TRBJ2-7; possible D gene TRBD2, 6 bases. CDR3 length equals 12 residues. V was cut by 3 bases and J by 7 bases, with 10 bases left in between. Germline CDR1 KGHSH, CDR2 LQKENI. The CDR3, as DNA: TGTGCCAGCTCACCGGGGCGGGGAGAGCAGTACTTC. The encoded protein is CASSPGRGEQYF.

This clonotype was observed a few times. The chain combines TRBV11-2 with TRBJ2-1; D is uncertain. CDR1 and CDR2 from the germline V gene are SGHAT and FQNNGV. Trimming took off 3 bases at V and 6 bases at J, with 12 bases between the two ends. The CDR3 length is 14 residues. The CDR3: CASSFQRFTNEQFF. CDR3 DNA sequence: TGTGCCAGCAGCTTCCAGCGATTTACCAATGAGCAGTTCTTC.

This clonotype was detected only a few times. The chain uses TRBV13 and TRBJ2-5, with 7 bases matching TRBD2. This CDR3 is 15 amino acids long. Germline V CDR1 and CDR2: PRHDT, FYEKMQ (reference sequence). Trimming took 5 bases from V and 2 from J; bases not matched to a gene: 8. CDR3 sequence (DNA): TGTGCCAGCAGCCCCCGGGACTACCTACAAGAGACCCAGTACTTC. Its translation is CASSPRDYLQETQYF.

This clonotype was recorded a few times. The chain employs TRBV12-3 or TRBV12-4 and TRBJ1-2, with 8 bases identical to TRBD1. Germline trimming cut 3 bases from V and 5 bases from J; bases unmatched to any gene: 8. This CDR3 is built from 15 residues. The CDR3 sequence is CASSFDRTGPYGYTF. Written as DNA, the CDR3 is TGTGCCAGCAGTTTTGATAGGACAGGGCCTTATGGCTACACCTTC.